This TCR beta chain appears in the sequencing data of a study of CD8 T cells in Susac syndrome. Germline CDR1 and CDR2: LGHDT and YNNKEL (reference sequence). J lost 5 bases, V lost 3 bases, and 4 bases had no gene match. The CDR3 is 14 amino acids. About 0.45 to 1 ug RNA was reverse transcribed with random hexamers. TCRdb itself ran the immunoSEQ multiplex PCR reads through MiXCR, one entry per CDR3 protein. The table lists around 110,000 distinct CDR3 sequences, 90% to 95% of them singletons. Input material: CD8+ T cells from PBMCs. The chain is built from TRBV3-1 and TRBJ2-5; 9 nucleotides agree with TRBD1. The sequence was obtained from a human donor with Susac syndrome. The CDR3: CASSQGTGWETQYF. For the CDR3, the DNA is TGTGCCAGCAGCCAGGGGACAGGGTGGGAGACCCAGTACTTC.